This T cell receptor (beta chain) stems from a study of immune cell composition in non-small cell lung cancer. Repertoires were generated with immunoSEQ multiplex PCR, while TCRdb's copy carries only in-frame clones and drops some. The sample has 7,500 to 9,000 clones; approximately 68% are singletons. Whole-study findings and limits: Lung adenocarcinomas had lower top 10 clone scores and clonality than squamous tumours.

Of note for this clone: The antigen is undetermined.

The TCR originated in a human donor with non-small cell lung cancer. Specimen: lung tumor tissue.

DNA for the CDR3: TGCGCCAGCAGCCCCAGGCGGGACAGTGAGAATGGCTACACCTTC. Its protein is CASSPRRDSENGYTF. The rearrangement joins TRBV5-1 to TRBJ1-2; 7 bases agree with TRBD1. CDR1 and CDR2 from the germline V gene are SGHRS and YFSETQ. This CDR3 spans 15 amino acids. The V and J ends lost 4 bases and 6 bases, in that order; junction bases with no gene match: 12.